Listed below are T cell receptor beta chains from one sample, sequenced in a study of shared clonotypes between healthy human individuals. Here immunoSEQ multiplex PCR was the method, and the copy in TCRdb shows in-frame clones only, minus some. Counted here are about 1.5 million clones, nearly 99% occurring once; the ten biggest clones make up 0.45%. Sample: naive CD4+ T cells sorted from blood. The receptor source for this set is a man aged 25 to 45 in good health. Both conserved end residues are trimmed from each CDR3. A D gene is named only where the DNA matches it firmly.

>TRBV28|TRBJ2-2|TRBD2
ASSLFSGRTGELF
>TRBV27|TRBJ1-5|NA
ASSSLIPYQPQH
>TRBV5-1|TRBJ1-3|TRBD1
ASSTEGTARSGNTIY
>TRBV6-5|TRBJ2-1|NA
ASSYSNEQF
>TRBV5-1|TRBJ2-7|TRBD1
ASSLQTGDYEQY
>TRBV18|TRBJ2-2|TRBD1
ASSALGQGAGELF
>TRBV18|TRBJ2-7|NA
ASSKLDSYEQY
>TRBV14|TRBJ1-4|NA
ASSQAIAATNEKLF
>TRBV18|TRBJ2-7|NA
ASSRQGLYEQY
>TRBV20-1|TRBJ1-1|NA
SASPRAEAF
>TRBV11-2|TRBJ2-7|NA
ASSLDSGLEQY
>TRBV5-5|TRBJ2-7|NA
ASSWAYEQY
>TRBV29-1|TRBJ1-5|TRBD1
SVAGTGGQPQH
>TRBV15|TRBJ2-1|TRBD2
ATSRDQQRDVQF
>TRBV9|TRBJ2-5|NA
ASSVALSSEQETQY
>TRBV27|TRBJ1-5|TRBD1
ASSSRQGMSNQPQH
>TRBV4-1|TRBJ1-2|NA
ASSQDWGDGYT
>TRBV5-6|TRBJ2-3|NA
ASSVRDSERTDTQY
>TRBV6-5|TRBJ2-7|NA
ASSYSEYLREQY
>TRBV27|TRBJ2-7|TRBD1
ASQKDRDLDEQY
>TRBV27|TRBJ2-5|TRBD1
ASSQGTGLRGETQY
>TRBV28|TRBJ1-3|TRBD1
ASSTPGTGTGNTIY
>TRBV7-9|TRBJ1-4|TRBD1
ASTLMDRPRTNEKLF
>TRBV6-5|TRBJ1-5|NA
ASRIRDNQPQH
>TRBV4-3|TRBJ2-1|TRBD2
ASSQDPAGGYNEQF
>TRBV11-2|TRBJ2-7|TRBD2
ASSSYFLAGVNEQY
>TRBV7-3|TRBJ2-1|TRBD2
ASSSRPGGWGGAYNEQF
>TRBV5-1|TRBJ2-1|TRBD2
ASSPGLAGYNEQF
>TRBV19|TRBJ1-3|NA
ASTPAGNTIY
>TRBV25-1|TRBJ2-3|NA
ASVGGLSTDTQY
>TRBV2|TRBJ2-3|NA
ASSSSGLRDTQY
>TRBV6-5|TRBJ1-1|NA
ASSGSMNTEAF
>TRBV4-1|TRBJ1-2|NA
ASSQEPEANYGYT
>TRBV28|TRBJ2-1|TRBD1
ASSLDRGWINEQF
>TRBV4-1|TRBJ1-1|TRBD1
ASSQGTGFTEAF